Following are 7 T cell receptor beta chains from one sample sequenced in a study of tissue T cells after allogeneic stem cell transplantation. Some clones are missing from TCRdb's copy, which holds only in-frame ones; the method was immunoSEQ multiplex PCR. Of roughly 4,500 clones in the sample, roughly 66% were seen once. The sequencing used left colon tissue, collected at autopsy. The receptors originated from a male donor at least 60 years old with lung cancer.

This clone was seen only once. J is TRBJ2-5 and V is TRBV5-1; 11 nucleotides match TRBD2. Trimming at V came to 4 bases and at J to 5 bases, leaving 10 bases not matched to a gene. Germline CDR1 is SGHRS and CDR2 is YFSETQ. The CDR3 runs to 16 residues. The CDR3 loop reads CASSQLGLAGGETQYF. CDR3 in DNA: TGCGCCAGCAGCCAGCTAGGGCTAGCGGGGGGTGAGACCCAGTACTTC.

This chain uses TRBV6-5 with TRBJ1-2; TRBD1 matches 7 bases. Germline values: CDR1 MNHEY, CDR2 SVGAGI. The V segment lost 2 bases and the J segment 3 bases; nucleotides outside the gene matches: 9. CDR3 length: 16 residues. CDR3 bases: TGTGCCAGCAGTTACCCGAATTTTCAGGGGGACTATGGCTACACCTTC. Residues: CASSYPNFQGDYGYTF.

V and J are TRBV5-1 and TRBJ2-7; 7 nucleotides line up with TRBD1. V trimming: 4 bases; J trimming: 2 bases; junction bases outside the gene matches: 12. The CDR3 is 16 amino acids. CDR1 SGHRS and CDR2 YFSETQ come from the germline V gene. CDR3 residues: CASSPGRDRSTYEQYF. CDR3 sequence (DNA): TGCGCCAGCAGCCCGGGCCGGGACAGAAGTACCTACGAGCAGTACTTC.

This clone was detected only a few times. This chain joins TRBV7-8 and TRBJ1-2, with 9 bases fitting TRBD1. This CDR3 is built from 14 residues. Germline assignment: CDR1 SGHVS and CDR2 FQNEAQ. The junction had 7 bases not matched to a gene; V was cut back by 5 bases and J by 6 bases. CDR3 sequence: CASSEDRGQNGYTF. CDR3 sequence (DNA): TGTGCCAGCAGCGAGGACAGGGGACAAAATGGCTACACCTTC.

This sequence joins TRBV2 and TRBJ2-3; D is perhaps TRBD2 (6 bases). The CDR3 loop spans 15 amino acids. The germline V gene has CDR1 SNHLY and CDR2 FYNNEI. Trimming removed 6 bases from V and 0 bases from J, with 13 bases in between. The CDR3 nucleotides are TGTGCCAGCAGCGGACGGGGGACTAGCACAGATACGCAGTATTTT. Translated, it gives CASSGRGTSTDTQYF.

In nucleotides, the CDR3 is TGTGCCAGCAGCCCCCAGGGCCTCGCTAATGAAAAACTGTTTTTT. Protein product: CASSPQGLANEKLFF. The V and J genes are TRBV7-2 and TRBJ1-4; possibly TRBD1 for D (5 bases). Trimming removed 5 bases from V and 3 bases from J, with 13 bases in between. CDR3 size: 15 residues. Germline CDR1 and CDR2: SGHTA and FQGNSA.

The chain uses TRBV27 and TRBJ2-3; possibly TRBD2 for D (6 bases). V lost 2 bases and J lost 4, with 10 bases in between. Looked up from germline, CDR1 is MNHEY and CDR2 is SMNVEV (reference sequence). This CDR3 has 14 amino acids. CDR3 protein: CASSLGGSPDTQYF. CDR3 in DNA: TGTGCCAGCAGTTTAGGGGGGAGCCCAGATACGCAGTATTTT.